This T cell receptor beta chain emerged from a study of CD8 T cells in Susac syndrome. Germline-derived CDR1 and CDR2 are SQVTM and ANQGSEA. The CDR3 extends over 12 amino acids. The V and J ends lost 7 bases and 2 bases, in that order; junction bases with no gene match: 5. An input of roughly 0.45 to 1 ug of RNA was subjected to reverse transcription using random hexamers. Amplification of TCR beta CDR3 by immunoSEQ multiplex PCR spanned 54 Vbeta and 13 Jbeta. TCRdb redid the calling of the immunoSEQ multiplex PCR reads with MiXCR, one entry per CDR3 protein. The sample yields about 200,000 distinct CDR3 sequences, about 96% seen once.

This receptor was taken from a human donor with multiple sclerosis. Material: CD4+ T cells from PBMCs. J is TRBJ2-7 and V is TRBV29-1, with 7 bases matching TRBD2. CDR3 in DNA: TGCAGCGCGGCGGGGGAAACCTACGAGCAGTACTTC. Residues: CSAAGETYEQYF.